This is a list of T cell receptor beta chains from one sample in a study of cytomegalovirus exposure and HLA in healthy donors. Produced via immunoSEQ multiplex PCR; TCRdb's table is partial and in-frame only. The sample table includes 130,000 to 150,000 clones. Sequencing input: PBMCs. The source of these receptors is a male donor in good health and CMV-seronegative. Each CDR3 is given with its conserved first and last residue. The order of the fields is V gene, J gene, CDR3 protein.

v_gene: TRBV7-7; j_gene: TRBJ2-2; CDR3aa: CASSPRGGGSTGELFF
v_gene: TRBV6-5; j_gene: TRBJ2-4; CDR3aa: CASKGLAGGENIQYF
v_gene: TRBV4-2; j_gene: TRBJ1-3; CDR3aa: CASSQERSGNTIYF
v_gene: TRBV11-3; j_gene: TRBJ2-5; CDR3aa: CASSSVGAGQETQYF
v_gene: TRBV27; j_gene: TRBJ1-1; CDR3aa: CASSFDGFTEAFF
v_gene: TRBV27; j_gene: TRBJ1-2; CDR3aa: CASSPFEGAGYGYTF
v_gene: TRBV7-3; j_gene: TRBJ2-1; CDR3aa: CASSSGTSINEQFF
v_gene: TRBV28; j_gene: TRBJ2-3; CDR3aa: CASRTGGAIDTQYF
v_gene: TRBV18; j_gene: TRBJ1-1; CDR3aa: CASSPRGTVNTEAFF
v_gene: TRBV27; j_gene: TRBJ2-7; CDR3aa: CASSLKGGQYEQYF
v_gene: TRBV27; j_gene: TRBJ2-7; CDR3aa: CASSLGLAGAPSRQYF
v_gene: TRBV30; j_gene: TRBJ2-7; CDR3aa: CAWIGRDEQYF
v_gene: TRBV6-1; j_gene: TRBJ1-4; CDR3aa: CASSESAGGNEKLFF
v_gene: TRBV6-5; j_gene: TRBJ1-1; CDR3aa: CASSYKPGGGTEAFF
v_gene: TRBV6-1; j_gene: TRBJ2-2; CDR3aa: CASSEGGGTGFGGELFF
v_gene: TRBV6-5; j_gene: TRBJ1-1; CDR3aa: CASSYQNRVNTEAFF
v_gene: TRBV5-1; j_gene: TRBJ2-1; CDR3aa: CASSLAGTSGNHEQFF
v_gene: TRBV18; j_gene: TRBJ2-4; CDR3aa: CASSPGGGLNIQYF
v_gene: TRBV7-6; j_gene: TRBJ2-1; CDR3aa: CASSQRLAVNEQFF
v_gene: TRBV6-5; j_gene: TRBJ2-3; CDR3aa: CASSPTEAVNTQYF
v_gene: TRBV5-1; j_gene: TRBJ2-7; CDR3aa: CASSLAQGASYEQYF
v_gene: TRBV30; j_gene: TRBJ2-7; CDR3aa: CAWSVPGQSSGQYF
v_gene: TRBV30; j_gene: TRBJ1-5; CDR3aa: CAWSWDTNQPQHF
v_gene: TRBV19; j_gene: TRBJ1-1; CDR3aa: CASSTGILTEAFF
v_gene: TRBV29-1; j_gene: TRBJ1-5; CDR3aa: CSVAPGGNQPQHF
v_gene: TRBV2; j_gene: TRBJ1-5; CDR3aa: CASTFLPGSNQPQHF
v_gene: TRBV5-1; j_gene: TRBJ2-2; CDR3aa: CASSPRTGMNTGELFF
v_gene: TRBV4-2; j_gene: TRBJ1-6; CDR3aa: CASSHPGQSNSPLHF
v_gene: TRBV11-2; j_gene: TRBJ1-1; CDR3aa: CASSILLDTEAFF
v_gene: TRBV6-1; j_gene: TRBJ1-1; CDR3aa: CASSRQGNTEAFF
v_gene: TRBV29-1; j_gene: TRBJ2-6; CDR3aa: CSVGVSGANVLTF
v_gene: TRBV5-1; j_gene: TRBJ2-2; CDR3aa: CASSLIGTSGSAGELFF
v_gene: TRBV11-2; j_gene: TRBJ1-1; CDR3aa: CASSARNRENTEAFF
v_gene: TRBV9; j_gene: TRBJ2-2; CDR3aa: CASSVGTGGFTGELFF
v_gene: TRBV12-5; j_gene: TRBJ2-3; CDR3aa: CASGFAGLATDPGTQYF
v_gene: TRBV28; j_gene: TRBJ1-1; CDR3aa: CASSLLENTEAFF
v_gene: TRBV25-1; j_gene: TRBJ2-1; CDR3aa: CASRSNEQFF
v_gene: TRBV10-1; j_gene: TRBJ2-7; CDR3aa: CASSEELGAGGSEQYF
v_gene: TRBV6-1; j_gene: TRBJ2-1; CDR3aa: CASRVDSKPSNEQFF
v_gene: TRBV4-1; j_gene: TRBJ2-5; CDR3aa: CASSQEGGRDQETQYF
v_gene: TRBV19; j_gene: TRBJ1-1; CDR3aa: CASSSRFGAEAFF
v_gene: TRBV9; j_gene: TRBJ2-5; CDR3aa: CASSEGPRGGQETQYF
v_gene: TRBV5-1; j_gene: TRBJ2-1; CDR3aa: CASSYSTYNEQFF
v_gene: TRBV15; j_gene: TRBJ2-1; CDR3aa: CATSRDQGNNEQFF
v_gene: TRBV13; j_gene: TRBJ1-4; CDR3aa: CASSLSGSYEKLFF